A single sample is the source of the 17 T cell receptor beta chains below, sequenced in a study of cytomegalovirus exposure and HLA in healthy donors (dated by TCRdb to about 2017). To prepare the library, the immunoSEQ multiplex PCR assay was applied. For the multiplex PCR, a mixture combining 60 forward primers for TCR Vbeta segments and 13 reverse primers for TCR Jbeta segments was used. Held by TCRdb, this immuneACCESS table contains in-frame sequences only and omits some clones. Under half of the omission traces to an unresolved V gene where checked; the cause of the rest is unknown. This sample holds fewer than 200,000 clones; roughly 80% were observed only once. The top ten clones comprise about 0.76% of the sample. The specimen sequenced was PBMCs. The receptor set was obtained from a woman between 18 and 29 years old in good health and CMV-seronegative.

The rearrangement links TRBV6-6 to TRBJ2-3; D unresolved. The length of the CDR3 is 13 residues. Germline-derived CDR1 and CDR2 are MNHNY and SVGAGI (reference sequence). Trimming removed 0 bases from V and 6 bases from J, with 7 bases in between. DNA of the CDR3: TGTGCCAGCAGTTACTCCCCCCGGGATACGCAGTATTTT. It translates to CASSYSPRDTQYF.

The V and J genes are TRBV4-3 and TRBJ2-5; 12 nucleotides match TRBD2. Germline V CDR1 and CDR2: LGHNA, YSLEER. This CDR3 has 19 residues. V was clipped by 1 base and J by 2 bases; unmatched bases: 11. This CDR3 reads CASSQGSLAGGQGQETQYF. The CDR3 DNA follows: TGCGCCAGCAGCCAAGGTTCCCTAGCGGGAGGGCAGGGTCAAGAGACCCAGTACTTC.

This clone appeared a few times. The rearrangement links TRBV19 to TRBJ2-6; maybe TRBD1 (6 bases). V lost 4 bases and J lost 1, with 17 bases in between. This CDR3 contains 18 residues. Germline V gene data show CDR1 as LNHDA and CDR2 as SQIVND (reference sequence). DNA of the CDR3: TGTGCCAGTAGTACACGACAGGAGACACGATCTGGGGCCAACGTCCTGACTTTC. This gives the protein CASSTRQETRSGANVLTF.

The chain is built from TRBV19 and TRBJ2-5; the match to TRBD1 covers 7 bases. J gave up 2 bases and V 8 bases, and 2 bases lay outside the gene matches. The germline gives CDR1 LNHDA, CDR2 SQIVND (reference sequence). The CDR3 is made up of 12 amino acids. The CDR3 coding sequence is TGTGCCAGTGGGGGACAGCAAGAGACCCAGTACTTC. Protein sequence: CASGGQQETQYF.

V and J are TRBV5-8 and TRBJ2-1, with 12 bases fitting TRBD2. CDR3 size: 18 residues. V shed 0 bases, J shed 6 bases, and the junction held 10 bases outside the gene matches. Germline CDR1 and CDR2: SGHTS and YDEGEE. CDR3 nucleotide sequence: TGTGCCAGCAGCTTGGAGTCTACTAGCGGGAGGACGAGCAATGAGCAGTTCTTC. Its protein product is CASSLESTSGRTSNEQFF.

This chain uses TRBV27 with TRBJ2-1, with TRBD2 as a possible D gene (5 bases). The germline V gene encodes CDR1 MNHEY and CDR2 SMNVEV (reference sequence). Trimming took 3 bases from V and 1 from J, leaving 19 bases between them. The CDR3 runs 18 residues. CDR3 in amino acids: CASSFGRSMGVSYNEQFF. In nucleotides, the CDR3 is TGTGCCAGCAGTTTTGGCAGGTCCATGGGAGTGTCCTACAATGAGCAGTTCTTC.

The chain employs TRBV6-6 and TRBJ1-3; perhaps TRBD1 as D (6 bases). Germline assignment: CDR1 MNHNY and CDR2 SVGAGI (reference sequence). The CDR3 runs 15 residues. Trimming left V 6 bases short and J 0 bases short, with 12 bases between. CDR3 sequence reads: CASSGQRTSGNTIYF. The DNA of the CDR3 is TGTGCCAGCAGCGGACAGAGAACCTCTGGAAACACCATATATTTT.

The chain combines TRBV2 with TRBJ2-3, with TRBD2 matching 8 bases. Germline trimming cut 6 bases from V and 5 bases from J; bases unmatched to any gene: 4. CDR1 SNHLY and CDR2 FYNNEI come from the germline V gene. The CDR3 has 13 residues. CDR3 region: CASRAGEGDTQYF. As DNA, the CDR3 is TGTGCCAGCAGAGCGGGAGAAGGAGATACGCAGTATTTT.

The count of this clone is one. This chain connects TRBV7-2 to TRBJ2-5, with 8 bases that match TRBD1. Near its end, the DNA agrees better with TRBJ2-7, so the J call may be wrong. Germline CDR1 is SGHTA and CDR2 is FQGNSA. This CDR3 has 14 residues. The CDR3 coding sequence is TGTGCCAGCAGCTTAGTACAGGGGGTTTACGAGCAGTACTTC. Its translation is CASSLVQGVYEQYF.

This chain's CDR3 is CASTRATRERWNEQYF. CDR3 coding DNA: TGTGCCAGTACTCGGGCTACGAGGGAGAGGTGGAACGAGCAGTACTTC. This sequence joins TRBV19 and TRBJ2-7, with D tentatively TRBD2 (5 bases). The CDR3 totals 16 residues. The germline CDR1 and CDR2 sequences are LNHDA and SQIVND (reference sequence). The germline V and J ends were trimmed by 7 bases and 5 bases, with 24 bases remaining between them.

J is TRBJ2-6 and V is TRBV7-3, with D possibly being TRBD1 (5 bases). The CDR3 loop spans 15 amino acids. Germline CDR1 SGHTA, CDR2 FQGTGA. The V end lost 4 bases, the J end lost 2 bases, and 9 bases lay between the germline ends. The CDR3: CASSYSTAGANVLTF. As DNA, the CDR3 is TGTGCCAGCAGCTATTCGACAGCTGGGGCCAACGTCCTGACTTTC.

The chain recombines TRBV5-1 with TRBJ2-3; no clear D. Per the germline V gene, CDR1 is SGHRS and CDR2 is YFSETQ. Trimming stripped 5 bases from V and 2 bases from J, with 12 bases between. This CDR3 is built from 14 residues. The CDR3 here is CASSRNLDTDTQYF. CDR3 nucleotides: TGCGCCAGCAGTAGGAATCTAGACACAGATACGCAGTATTTT. The full variable domain, its missing parts supplied by reference TRBV5-1 and TRBJ2-3, is KAGVTQTPRYLIKTRGQQVTLSCSPISGHRSVSWYQQTPGQGLQFLFEYFSETQRNKGNFPGRFSGRQFSNSRSEMNVSTLELGDSALYLCASSRNLDTDTQYFGPGTRLTVL.

This chain joins TRBV27 and TRBJ1-1; a weak D match, TRBD1 (5 bases). The ends were cut back, 5 bases at V and 2 bases at J, with 15 bases in the middle. The CDR3 is 15 residues long. Germline CDR1 and CDR2: MNHEY and SMNVEV (reference sequence). Written as DNA, the CDR3 is TGTGCCAGCAGTCCCCCGGGGGGGAGAAACACTGAAGCTTTCTTT. Protein: CASSPPGGRNTEAFF.

The chain links TRBV28 to TRBJ1-1; D ambiguous. CDR1 is MDHEN, CDR2 SYDVKM, per germline. The V end was cut by 2 bases, the J end by 12 bases, with 16 bases between. The CDR3 totals 13 residues. CDR3 sequence reads: CASSLPHEDATFF. CDR3 sequence (DNA): TGTGCCAGCAGTTTACCCCATGAAGATGCGACTTTCTTT.

This rearrangement joins TRBV5-6 to TRBJ2-3; TRBD2 matches at 7 bases. The CDR3 consists of 16 residues. The germline CDR1 and CDR2 sequences are SGHDT and YYEEEE. V was clipped by 2 bases and J by 0 bases; unmatched bases: 6. CDR3 sequence reads: CASSLGGRLSTDTQYF. The CDR3, as DNA: TGTGCCAGCAGCTTAGGCGGGAGATTAAGCACAGATACGCAGTATTTT.

The chain employs TRBV4-2 and TRBJ2-5, with 11 positions matching TRBD2. There are 15 residues in the CDR3. Germline CDR1 LGHNA, CDR2 YNFKEQ. V lost 6 bases and J lost 0; bases outside the gene matches: 3. For the CDR3, the DNA is TGTGCCAGCAGACTGGGACTAGCGGACCAAGAGACCCAGTACTTC. Encoded protein: CASRLGLADQETQYF.

This clone was seen a handful of times. The V gene is TRBV19, the J gene TRBJ2-3, with no clear D. The germline gives CDR1 LNHDA, CDR2 SQIVND (reference sequence). CDR3 size: 16 residues. Between the trimmed V and J ends, which lost 3 bases and 2 bases, there was a span of 15 bases. CDR3 sequence reads: CASSILVVGDTDTQYF. For the CDR3, the DNA is TGTGCCAGTAGTATTTTGGTAGTCGGAGACACAGATACGCAGTATTTT. Together with reference TRBV19 and TRBJ2-3, the CDR3 gives the full variable domain: DGGITQSPKYLFRKEGQNVTLSCEQNLNHDAMYWYRQDPGQGLRLIYYSQIVNDFQKGDIAEGYSVSREKKESFPLTVTSAQKNPTAFYLCASSILVVGDTDTQYFGPGTRLTVL.